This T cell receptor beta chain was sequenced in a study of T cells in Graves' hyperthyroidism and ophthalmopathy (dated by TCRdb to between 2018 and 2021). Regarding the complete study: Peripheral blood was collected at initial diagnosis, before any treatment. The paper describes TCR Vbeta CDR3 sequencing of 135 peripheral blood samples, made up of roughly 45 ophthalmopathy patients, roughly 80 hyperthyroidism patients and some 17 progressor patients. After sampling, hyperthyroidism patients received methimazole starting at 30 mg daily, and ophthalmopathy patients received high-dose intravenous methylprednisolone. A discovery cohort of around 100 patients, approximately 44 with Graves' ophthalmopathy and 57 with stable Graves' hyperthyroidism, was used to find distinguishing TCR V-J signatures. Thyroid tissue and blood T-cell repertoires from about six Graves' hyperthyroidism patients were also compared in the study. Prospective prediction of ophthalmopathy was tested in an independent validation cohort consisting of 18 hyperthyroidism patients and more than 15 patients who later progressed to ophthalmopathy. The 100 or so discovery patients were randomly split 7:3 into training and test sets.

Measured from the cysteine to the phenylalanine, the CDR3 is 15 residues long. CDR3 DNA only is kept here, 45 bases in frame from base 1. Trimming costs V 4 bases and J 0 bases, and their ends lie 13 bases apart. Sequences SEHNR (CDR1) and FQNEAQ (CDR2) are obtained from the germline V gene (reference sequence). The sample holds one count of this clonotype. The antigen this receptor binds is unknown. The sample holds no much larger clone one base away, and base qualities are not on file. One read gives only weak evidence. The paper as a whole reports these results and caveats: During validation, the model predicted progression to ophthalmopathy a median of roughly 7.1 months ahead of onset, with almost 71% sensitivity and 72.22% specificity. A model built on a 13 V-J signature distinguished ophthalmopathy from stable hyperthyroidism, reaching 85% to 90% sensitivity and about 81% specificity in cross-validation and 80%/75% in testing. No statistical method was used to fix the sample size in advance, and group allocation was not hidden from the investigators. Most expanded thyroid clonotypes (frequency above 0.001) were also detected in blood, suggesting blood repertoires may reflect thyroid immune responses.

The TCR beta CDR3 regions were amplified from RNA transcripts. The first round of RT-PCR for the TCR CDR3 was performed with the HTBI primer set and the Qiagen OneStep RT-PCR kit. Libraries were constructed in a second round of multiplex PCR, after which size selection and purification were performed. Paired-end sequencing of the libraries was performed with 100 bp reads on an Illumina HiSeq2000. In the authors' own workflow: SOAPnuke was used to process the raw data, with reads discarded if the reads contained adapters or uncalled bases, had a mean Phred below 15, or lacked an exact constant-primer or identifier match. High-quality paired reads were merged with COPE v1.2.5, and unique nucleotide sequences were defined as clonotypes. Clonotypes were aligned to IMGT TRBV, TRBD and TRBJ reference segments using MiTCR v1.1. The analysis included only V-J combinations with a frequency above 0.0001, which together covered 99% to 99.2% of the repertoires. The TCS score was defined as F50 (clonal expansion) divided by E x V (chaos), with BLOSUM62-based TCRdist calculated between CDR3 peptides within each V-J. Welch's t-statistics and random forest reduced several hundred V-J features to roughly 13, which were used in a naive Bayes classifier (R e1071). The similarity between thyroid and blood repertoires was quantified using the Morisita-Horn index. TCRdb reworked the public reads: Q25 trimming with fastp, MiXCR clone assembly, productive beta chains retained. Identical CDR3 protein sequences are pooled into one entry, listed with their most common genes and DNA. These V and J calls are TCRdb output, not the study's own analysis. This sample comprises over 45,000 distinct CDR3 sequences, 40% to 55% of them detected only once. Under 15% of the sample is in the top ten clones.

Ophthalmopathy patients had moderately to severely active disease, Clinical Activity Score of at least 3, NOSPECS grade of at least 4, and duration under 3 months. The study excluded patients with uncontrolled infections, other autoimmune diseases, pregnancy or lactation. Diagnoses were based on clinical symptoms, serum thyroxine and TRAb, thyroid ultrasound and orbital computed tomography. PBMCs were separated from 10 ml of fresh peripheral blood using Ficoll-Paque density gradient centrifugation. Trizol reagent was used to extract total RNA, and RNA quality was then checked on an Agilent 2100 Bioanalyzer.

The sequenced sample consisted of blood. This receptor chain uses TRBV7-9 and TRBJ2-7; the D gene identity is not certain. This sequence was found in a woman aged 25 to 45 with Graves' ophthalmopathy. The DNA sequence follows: TGTGCCAGCAGCTCCGCTGGCATGAACTCCTACGAGCAGTACTTC. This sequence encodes CASSSAGMNSYEQYF.